Listed below are T cell receptor beta chains from one sample, sequenced in a study of CD8+ T cells in alopecia areata. Sequencing was performed with immunoSEQ multiplex PCR; in TCRdb, only in-frame clones are kept and a portion is missing. The sample includes more than 95,000 clones, around 45% of them seen just once. Material for sequencing was CD4+ T cells sorted from blood. Receptors originate from a human donor with alopecia areata. CDR3s include the opening cysteine and the closing phenylalanine or tryptophan. D genes are given only for firm matches. Rows may omit the clone size; those that give it use once, few, many or a size class.

J | V | D | size | DNA | CDR3
TRBJ2-3 | TRBV4-3 | . | . | TGCGCCAGCAGCCAAGATTTCTGGGGGACTAGCACAGATACGCAGTATTTT | CASSQDFWGTSTDTQYF
TRBJ2-1 | TRBV12-5 | . | few | TGTGCTAGTGGTTCTGCGGGATTTGAGCAGTTCTTC | CASGSAGFEQFF
TRBJ2-7 | TRBV7-9 | TRBD2 | few | TGTGCCAGCAGCGCTAGCGGGTACGAGCAGTACTTC | CASSASGYEQYF
TRBJ2-7 | TRBV28 | . | few | TGTGCCAGCCTTGGCCCGGGGGACAGTTCCTACGAGCAGTACTTC | CASLGPGDSSYEQYF
TRBJ2-1 | TRBV5-4 | . | few | TGTGCCAGCAGACAGGGCGATGAGCAGTTCTTC | CASRQGDEQFF
TRBJ1-3 | TRBV29-1 | . | . | TGCAGCGTTAAGTTCTCTGGAAACACCATATATTTT | CSVKFSGNTIYF
TRBJ1-2 | TRBV7-2 | . | . | TGTGCCAGCAGCTTAGGAGGCTATGGCTACACCTTC | CASSLGGYGYTF
TRBJ2-7 | TRBV18 | . | few | TGTGCCAGCTCATCTGAGGTTGAGCAGTACTTC | CASSSEVEQYF
TRBJ2-3 | TRBV7-2 | . | . | TGTGCCAGCAGCTTAGGACATAGCACAGATACGCAGTATTTT | CASSLGHSTDTQYF
TRBJ2-5 | TRBV10-3 | . | few | TGTGCCACCAAGATGGCCAACCAAGAGACCCAGTACTTC | CATKMANQETQYF
TRBJ2-5 | TRBV6-1 | . | few | TGTGCCAGCAGTGAGCTAGTAATAGGAGAGACCCAGTACTTC | CASSELVIGETQYF
TRBJ2-5 | TRBV20-1 | . | once | TGCAGTGCTAGCTCCCGGGAGACCCAGTACTTC | CSASSRETQYF
TRBJ2-6 | TRBV11-2 | . | . | TGTGCCACCGCAGGGACGATAGGGGCCAACGTCCTGACTTTC | CATAGTIGANVLTF
TRBJ2-7 | TRBV5-4 | TRBD2 | . | TGTGCCAGCAGTTTTCATGGACTAGCGGGAGACTACGAGCAGTACTTC | CASSFHGLAGDYEQYF
TRBJ1-1 | TRBV5-1 | . | . | TGCGCCAGCAGCCTGAGTGGGGACACTGAAGCTTTCTTT | CASSLSGDTEAFF
TRBJ2-7 | TRBV7-2 | TRBD1 | few | TGTGCCAGCAGCCCCGGGGCGACAGGGGTGGGCGAGCAGTACTTC | CASSPGATGVGEQYF
TRBJ2-3 | TRBV4-2 | . | once | TGTGCCAGCAGCCCTAGGACAGGCACAGATACGCAGTATTTT | CASSPRTGTDTQYF
TRBJ2-7 | TRBV23-1 | . | . | TGCGCCAGCAGTCATCTCCCCATCAGGGGGGTTTCTTACGAGCAGTACTTC | CASSHLPIRGVSYEQYF
TRBJ2-2 | TRBV29-1 | TRBD1 | few | TGCAGCGTGGGACAGAGCACCGGGGAGCTGTTTTTT | CSVGQSTGELFF
TRBJ2-5 | TRBV29-1 | TRBD2 | few | TGCAGCCAGCGGGGGGCCAGCCTCACACAAGAGACCCAGTACTTC | CSQRGASLTQETQYF
TRBJ2-1 | TRBV19 | . | few | TGTGCCAGTAGTACCCCAGGGCTAGGCTACAATGAGCAGTTCTTC | CASSTPGLGYNEQFF
TRBJ2-7 | TRBV27 | . | few | TGTGCCAGCAGGGGCTGGGACTCCTACGAGCAGTACTTC | CASRGWDSYEQYF
TRBJ2-7 | TRBV6-5 | . | . | TGTGCCAGCAGTTACTGGTCAACTTCCTCCTACGAGCAGTACTTC | CASSYWSTSSYEQYF
TRBJ2-7 | TRBV7-9 | TRBD1 | few | TGTGCCAGCAGCCACACGACAGGGATCTACGAGCAGTACTTC | CASSHTTGIYEQYF
TRBJ2-2 | TRBV30 | . | . | TGTGCCTGGACGAAATTAAACACCGGGGAGCTGTTTTTT | CAWTKLNTGELFF
TRBJ2-5 | TRBV2 | . | few | TGTGCCAGCCGTGGGACGGCAAAAGAGACCCAGTACTTC | CASRGTAKETQYF
TRBJ2-5 | TRBV25-1 | . | few | TGTGCCAGCAGTGGGCGGGGGCATTGGACCCAGTACTTC | CASSGRGHWTQYF
TRBJ2-5 | TRBV6-5 | TRBD1 | . | TGTGCCAGCAGTCAAAGCAGGGGGCTAGCAGAGACCCAGTACTTC | CASSQSRGLAETQYF
TRBJ1-1 | TRBV5-1 | . | . | TGCGCCAGCAGCTTGGACCGGAACACTGAAGCTTTCTTT | CASSLDRNTEAFF
TRBJ1-5 | TRBV18 | . | . | TGTGCCAGCTCAAATTATCACGGACTAAGCTTTAATCAGCCCCAGCATTTT | CASSNYHGLSFNQPQHF
TRBJ2-7 | TRBV28 | TRBD1 | medium-sized | TGTGCCAGCAGTTCCCGACAGGGGAGTGGCGAGCAGTACTTC | CASSSRQGSGEQYF
TRBJ1-1 | TRBV13 | TRBD1 | . | TGTGCCAGCAGCTTTGGCAGGGGGGCCACTGAAGCTTTCTTT | CASSFGRGATEAFF
TRBJ2-3 | TRBV15 | . | . | TGTGCCGTCCCGGCTAGCCATTTCACAGATACGCAGTATTTT | CAVPASHFTDTQYF
TRBJ2-1 | TRBV19 | TRBD2 | . | TGTGCCAGTAGTCCAAGACTAGCGGGAGGCGTGGGGTACAATGAGCAGTTCTTC | CASSPRLAGGVGYNEQFF
TRBJ2-7 | TRBV5-1 | . | . | TGCGCCAGCAGCCCGACGGGAGATCTGGCTATTGCGCAGCAGTACTTC | CASSPTGDLAIAQQYF
TRBJ2-6 | TRBV29-1 | . | few | TGCAGCGTTGAAGGCGGCCCTGGGGCCAACGTCCTGACTTTC | CSVEGGPGANVLTF
TRBJ1-6 | TRBV9 | . | . | TGTGCCAGCAGCGTAGCTGGCCAGACTAATTCACCCCTCCACTTT | CASSVAGQTNSPLHF
TRBJ2-5 | TRBV4-1 | TRBD2 | . | TGCGCCAGCAGCCAAAGCGGGGTCCAAGAGACCCAGTACTTC | CASSQSGVQETQYF
TRBJ1-2 | TRBV28 | TRBD1 | . | TGTGCCAGCAGTTTGTTGAGCGTAGGACAGGGAACCTACACCTTC | CASSLLSVGQGTYTF
TRBJ2-3 | TRBV5-1 | . | few | TGCGCCAGCACGAGAAGTTTAAATGCTGATACGCAGTATTTT | CASTRSLNADTQYF
TRBJ2-5 | TRBV30 | . | few | TGTGCCTGGAGTGTACCGGACGAGGAATGGACCCAGTACTTC | CAWSVPDEEWTQYF
TRBJ2-2 | TRBV19 | TRBD2 | few | TGTGCCAGTAGTATCCTAGCGGCCGACACCGGGGAGCTGTTTTTT | CASSILAADTGELFF
TRBJ2-1 | TRBV15 | . | . | TGTGCCACCAGCCCTCCATACCCCTCTTACAATGAGCAGTTCTTC | CATSPPYPSYNEQFF
TRBJ1-2 | TRBV4-3 | . | few | TGCGCCAGCAGCCAAGGCAATGAGGGGTATGACTATGGCTACACCTTC | CASSQGNEGYDYGYTF
TRBJ2-7 | TRBV28 | . | . | TGTGCCAGCAGGGACCGGGTCTCGAAAGGGGTCGAGCAGTACTTC | CASRDRVSKGVEQYF
TRBJ1-5 | TRBV5-1 | . | few | TGCGCCAGCAGCTTGGAAGGGGCGGGTCAGCCCCAGCATTTT | CASSLEGAGQPQHF
TRBJ2-2 | TRBV6-6 | . | few | TGTGCCAGCAGTACCACGACTCCGAACACCGGGGAGCTGTTTTTT | CASSTTTPNTGELFF
TRBJ1-6 | TRBV4-3 | . | . | TGCGCCAGCAGCCAAGATTTCGGGAATTCACCCCTCCACTTT | CASSQDFGNSPLHF
TRBJ1-5 | TRBV18 | TRBD1 | few | TGTGCCAGCTCACCTCGACAGGGAGATCAGCCCCAGCATTTT | CASSPRQGDQPQHF
TRBJ1-5 | TRBV10-3 | . | few | TGTGCCATCAGTGAGCAGGACAATCAGCCCCAGCATTTT | CAISEQDNQPQHF
TRBJ2-1 | TRBV25-1 | . | . | TGTGCCAGCAGTTTCGGGGGAAATGAGCAGTTCTTC | CASSFGGNEQFF
TRBJ1-1 | TRBV5-1 | TRBD1 | . | TGCGCCAGCACCGCTGGACAGGGTAACACTGAAGCTTTCTTT | CASTAGQGNTEAFF
TRBJ2-2 | TRBV7-2 | TRBD1 | few | TGTGCCAGCAGCAGAGGAGCAGGGGGCGCCCCCGGGGAGCTGTTTTTT | CASSRGAGGAPGELFF
TRBJ2-1 | TRBV6-5 | TRBD1 | . | TGTGCCAGCAGTTACGGGACAGCCTACAATGAGCAGTTCTTC | CASSYGTAYNEQFF
TRBJ1-1 | TRBV27 | . | . | TGTGCCAGCAGGAACTATGTGGGGACTGAAGCTTTCTTT | CASRNYVGTEAFF